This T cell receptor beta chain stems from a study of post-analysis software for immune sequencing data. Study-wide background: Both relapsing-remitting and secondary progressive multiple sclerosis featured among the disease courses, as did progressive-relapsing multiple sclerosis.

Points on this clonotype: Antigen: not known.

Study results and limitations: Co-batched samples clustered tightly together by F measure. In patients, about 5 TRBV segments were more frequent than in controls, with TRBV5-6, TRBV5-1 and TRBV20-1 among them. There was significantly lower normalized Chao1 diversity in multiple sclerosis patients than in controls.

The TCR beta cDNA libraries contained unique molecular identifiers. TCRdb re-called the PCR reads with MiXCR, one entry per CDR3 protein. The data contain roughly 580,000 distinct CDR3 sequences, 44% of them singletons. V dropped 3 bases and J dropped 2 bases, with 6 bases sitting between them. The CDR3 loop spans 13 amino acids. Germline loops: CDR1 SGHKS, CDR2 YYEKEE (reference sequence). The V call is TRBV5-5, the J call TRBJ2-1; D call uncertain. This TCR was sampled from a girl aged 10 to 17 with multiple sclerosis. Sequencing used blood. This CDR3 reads CASSSPPYNEQFF. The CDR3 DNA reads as TGTGCCAGCAGCTCTCCCCCCTACAATGAGCAGTTCTTC.